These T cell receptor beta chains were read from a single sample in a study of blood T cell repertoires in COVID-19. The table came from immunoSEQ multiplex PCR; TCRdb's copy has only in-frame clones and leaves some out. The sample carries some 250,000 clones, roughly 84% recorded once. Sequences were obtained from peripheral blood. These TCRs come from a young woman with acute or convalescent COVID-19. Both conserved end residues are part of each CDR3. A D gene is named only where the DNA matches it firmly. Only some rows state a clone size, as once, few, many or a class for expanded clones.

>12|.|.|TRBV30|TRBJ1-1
CAWIPRTRKAFF
TGTGCCTGGATCCCCCGGACACGGAAAGCTTTCTTT
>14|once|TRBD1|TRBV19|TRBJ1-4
CATRETGANEKLFF
TGTGCCACCAGGGAGACAGGGGCAAATGAAAAACTGTTTTTT
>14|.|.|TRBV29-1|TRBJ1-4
CSVGDNIGGGRVFF
TGCAGCGTTGGTGACAACATAGGGGGTGGTCGGGTGTTTTTT
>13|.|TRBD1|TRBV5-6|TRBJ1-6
CASSFSQGSTLHF
TGTGCCAGCAGCTTTTCACAGGGGTCAACCCTCCACTTT
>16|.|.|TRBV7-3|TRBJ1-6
CASSRGGSSYNSPLHF
TGTGCCAGCAGCCGTGGGGGGAGCTCCTATAATTCACCCCTCCACTTT
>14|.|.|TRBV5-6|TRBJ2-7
CASSLDVTNYEQYF
TGTGCCAGCAGCCTGGACGTGACAAACTACGAGCAGTACTTC
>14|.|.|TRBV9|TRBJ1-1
CASSPTTGNTEAFF
TGTGCCAGCAGCCCCACGACAGGGAACACTGAAGCTTTCTTT
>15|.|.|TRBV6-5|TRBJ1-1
CASSYSERWNTEAFF
TGTGCCAGCAGTTATTCCGAACGGTGGAACACTGAAGCTTTCTTT
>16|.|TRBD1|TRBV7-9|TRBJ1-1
CASSGPGTGGADEAFF
TGTGCCAGCAGCGGTCCCGGGACAGGGGGCGCGGATGAAGCTTTCTTT
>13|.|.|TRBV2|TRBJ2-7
CASSGTMTYEQYF
TGTGCCAGCAGTGGGACTATGACCTACGAGCAGTACTTC
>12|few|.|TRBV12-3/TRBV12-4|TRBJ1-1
CASTRSIPEAFF
TGTGCCAGCACCAGATCGATCCCTGAAGCTTTCTTT
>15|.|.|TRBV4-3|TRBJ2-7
CASSQDSGGLYEQYF
TGCGCCAGCAGCCAAGATAGTGGAGGCCTCTACGAGCAGTACTTC
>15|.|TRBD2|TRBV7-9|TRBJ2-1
CASSLGLAGDNEQFF
TGTGCCAGCAGCTTAGGGCTAGCGGGAGACAATGAGCAGTTCTTC
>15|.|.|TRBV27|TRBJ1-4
CASSGRGSTNEKLFF
TGTGCCAGCAGCGGGAGGGGGTCAACTAATGAAAAACTGTTTTTT
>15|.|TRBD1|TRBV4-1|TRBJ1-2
CASSQDSGTGGGYTF
TGCGCCAGCAGCCAAGACAGCGGGACAGGGGGTGGCTACACCTTC
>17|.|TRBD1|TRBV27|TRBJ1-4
CASSQTGGRRTNEKLFF
TGTGCCAGCAGCCAGACAGGGGGCAGGCGGACTAATGAAAAACTGTTTTTT
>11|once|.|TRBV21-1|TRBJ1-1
CASTVNTEAFF
TGTGCCAGTACAGTGAACACTGAAGCTTTCTTT
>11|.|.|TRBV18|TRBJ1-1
CASSPEGEAFF
TGTGCCAGCTCACCGGAGGGAGAAGCTTTCTTT
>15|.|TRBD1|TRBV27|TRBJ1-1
CASSLGGQLSTEAFF
TGTGCCAGCAGTTTAGGGGGACAGTTGAGCACTGAAGCTTTCTTT
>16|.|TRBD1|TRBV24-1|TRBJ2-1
CATSALDRVGYNEQFF
TGTGCCACCAGTGCCCTGGACAGGGTAGGGTACAATGAGCAGTTCTTC
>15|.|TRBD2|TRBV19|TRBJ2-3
CASSILAGVTDTQYF
TGTGCCAGTAGTATCTTAGCGGGAGTCACCGATACGCAGTATTTT
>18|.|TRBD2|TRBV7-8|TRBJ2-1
CASSLAGLGLAGVHEQFF
TGTGCCAGCAGCTTAGCGGGTTTGGGTCTAGCGGGAGTCCATGAGCAGTTCTTC
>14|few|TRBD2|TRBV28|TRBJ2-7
CASRLAGERDEQYF
TGTGCCAGCAGACTAGCGGGAGAAAGGGACGAGCAGTACTTC
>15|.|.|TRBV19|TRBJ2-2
CASSIGSPGTGELFF
TGTGCCAGTAGTATCGGCTCCCCGGGAACCGGGGAGCTGTTTTTT
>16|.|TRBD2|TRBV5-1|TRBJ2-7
CASSPGLAGPNYEQYF
TGCGCCAGCAGCCCAGGACTAGCGGGACCTAATTACGAGCAGTACTTC
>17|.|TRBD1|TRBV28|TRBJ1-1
CASRPDREVMVNTEAFF
TGTGCCAGCAGACCCGACAGGGAGGTCATGGTGAACACTGAAGCTTTCTTT
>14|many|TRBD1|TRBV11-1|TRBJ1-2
CASSLVRDRGGYTF
TGTGCCAGCAGCTTAGTTCGCGACAGGGGCGGCTACACCTTC
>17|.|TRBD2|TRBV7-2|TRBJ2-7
CASSVAQRASGSYEQYF
TGTGCCAGCAGCGTAGCCCAGAGGGCTAGCGGGAGCTACGAGCAGTACTTC
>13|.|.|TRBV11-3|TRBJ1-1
CASSFGEGTEAFF
TGTGCCAGCAGCTTCGGGGAAGGCACTGAAGCTTTCTTT
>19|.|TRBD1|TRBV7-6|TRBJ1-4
CASSLIALTGVKQNEKLFF
TGTGCCAGCAGCTTAATCGCCCTGACAGGGGTTAAGCAAAATGAAAAACTGTTTTTT
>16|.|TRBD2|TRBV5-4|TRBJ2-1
CASSLATSGMYNEQFF
TGTGCCAGCAGCTTGGCCACTAGCGGGATGTACAATGAGCAGTTCTTC
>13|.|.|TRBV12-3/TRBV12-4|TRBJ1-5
CASSLGSHQPQHF
TGTGCCAGCAGTTTGGGCAGCCACCAGCCCCAGCATTTT
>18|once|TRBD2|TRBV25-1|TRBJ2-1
CASSEPTPLAGGYNEQFF
TGTGCCAGCAGTGAACCCACCCCTTTAGCGGGAGGTTACAATGAGCAGTTCTTC
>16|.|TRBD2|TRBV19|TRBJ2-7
CASSRVAGGLFTEQYF
TGTGCCAGTAGTCGCGTGGCGGGAGGGCTTTTTACCGAGCAGTACTTC
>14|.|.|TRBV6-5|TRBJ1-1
CASTLRGGNTEAFF
TGTGCCAGCACCCTACGGGGGGGGAACACTGAAGCTTTCTTT
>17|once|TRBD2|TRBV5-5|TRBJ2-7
CASSLGGRDYSKREQYF
TGTGCCAGCAGCTTGGGGGGCCGGGACTACTCCAAACGAGAGCAGTACTTC
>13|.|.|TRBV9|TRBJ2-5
CASSLEGRETQYF
TGTGCCAGCAGTCTGGAAGGGAGGGAGACCCAGTACTTC
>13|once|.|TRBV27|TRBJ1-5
CASSLSRQEPQHF
TGTGCCAGCAGTTTATCCCGCCAGGAGCCCCAGCATTTT
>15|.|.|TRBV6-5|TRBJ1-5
CASSLRHDSNQPQHF
TGTGCCAGCAGTCTAAGACACGATAGCAATCAGCCCCAGCATTTT
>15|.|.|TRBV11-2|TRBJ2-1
CASSLYHTVYNEQFF
TGTGCCAGCAGCTTATATCACACAGTCTACAATGAGCAGTTCTTC